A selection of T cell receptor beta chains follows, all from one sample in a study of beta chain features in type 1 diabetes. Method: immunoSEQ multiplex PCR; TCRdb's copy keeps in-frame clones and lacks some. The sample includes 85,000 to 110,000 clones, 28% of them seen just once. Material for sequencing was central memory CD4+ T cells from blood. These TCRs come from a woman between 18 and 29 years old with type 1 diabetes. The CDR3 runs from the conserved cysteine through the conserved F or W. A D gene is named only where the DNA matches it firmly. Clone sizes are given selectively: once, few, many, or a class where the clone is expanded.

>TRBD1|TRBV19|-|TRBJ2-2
CASSGQGFTGELFF
TGTGCCAGTAGCGGACAGGGGTTCACCGGGGAGCTGTTTTTT
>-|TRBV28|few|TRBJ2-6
CAGSRTNSGANVLTF
TGTGCCGGAAGCAGGACTAACTCTGGGGCCAACGTCCTGACTTTC
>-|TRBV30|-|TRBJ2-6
CAWSVFKSGANVLTF
TGTGCCTGGAGTGTGTTCAAATCTGGGGCCAACGTCCTGACTTTC
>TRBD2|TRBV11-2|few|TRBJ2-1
CASSLVVTSGRYNEQFF
TGTGCCAGCAGCTTAGTTGTGACTAGCGGGAGGTACAATGAGCAGTTCTTC
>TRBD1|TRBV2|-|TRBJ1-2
CASSGWTGGNDYGYTF
TGTGCCAGCAGTGGATGGACAGGGGGCAACGACTATGGCTACACCTTC
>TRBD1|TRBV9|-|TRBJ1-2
CASSIDRVAGYTF
TGTGCCAGCAGCATCGACAGGGTAGCTGGCTACACCTTC
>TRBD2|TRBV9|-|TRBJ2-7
CASSVGSSGAYEQYF
TGTGCCAGCAGCGTAGGATCTAGCGGCGCCTACGAGCAGTACTTC
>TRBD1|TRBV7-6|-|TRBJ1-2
CASSSSGQGGYGYTF
TGTGCCAGCAGCTCGAGTGGACAGGGGGGCTATGGCTACACCTTC
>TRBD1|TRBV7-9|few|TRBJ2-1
CASSFEGDRGFF
TGTGCCAGCAGCTTTGAGGGGGACAGGGGATTCTTC
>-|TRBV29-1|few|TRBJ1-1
CSGGHGNTEAFF
TGCAGCGGGGGGCACGGAAACACTGAAGCTTTCTTT
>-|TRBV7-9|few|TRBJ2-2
CASSSAGKHNGELFF
TGTGCCAGCAGCTCGGCAGGGAAACACAACGGGGAGCTGTTTTTT
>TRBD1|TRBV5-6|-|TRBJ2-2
CASSYGTGSSGELFF
TGTGCCAGCAGCTATGGGACAGGCTCTTCCGGGGAGCTGTTTTTT
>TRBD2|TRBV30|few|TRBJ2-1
CAWSPGTSVYEQFF
TGTGCCTGGAGTCCCGGGACTAGTGTGTATGAGCAGTTCTTC
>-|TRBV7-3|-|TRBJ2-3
CASSLGRGPDTQYF
TGTGCCAGCAGCTTAGGCAGGGGACCAGATACGCAGTATTTT
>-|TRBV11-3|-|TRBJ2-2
CASSFGGTGELFF
TGTGCCAGCAGCTTTGGCGGAACCGGGGAGCTGTTTTTT
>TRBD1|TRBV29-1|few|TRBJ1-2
CSVDETVGQGVYGYTF
TGCAGCGTCGACGAAACGGTCGGACAGGGGGTCTATGGCTACACCTTC
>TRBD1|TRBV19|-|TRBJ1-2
CASSNRGSGYGYTF
TGTGCCAGTAGTAACAGGGGGAGCGGCTATGGCTACACCTTC
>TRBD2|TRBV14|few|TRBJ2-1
CASSQGGSASGSNEQFF
TGTGCCAGCAGCCAAGGGGGGTCAGCTAGCGGTTCCAATGAGCAGTTCTTC
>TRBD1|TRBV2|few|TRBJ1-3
CAAAGQGAPGNTIYF
TGTGCCGCCGCTGGACAGGGGGCCCCTGGAAACACCATATATTTT
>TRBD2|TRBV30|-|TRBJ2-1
CAWRLAGGLWEQFF
TGTGCCTGGAGACTAGCGGGAGGGTTATGGGAGCAGTTCTTC
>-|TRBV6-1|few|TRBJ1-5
CASMADNQPQHF
TGTGCCAGCATGGCAGACAATCAGCCCCAGCATTTT
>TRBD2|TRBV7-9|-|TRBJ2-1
CASTSRGTNEQFF
TGTGCCAGCACCTCGCGGGGGACCAATGAGCAGTTCTTC
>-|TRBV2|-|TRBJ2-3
CASSERGGDTQYF
TGTGCCAGCAGTGAACGCGGCGGAGATACGCAGTATTTT
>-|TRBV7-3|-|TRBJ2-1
CASSFDRPNEQFF
TGTGCCAGCAGCTTTGACAGACCCAATGAGCAGTTCTTC
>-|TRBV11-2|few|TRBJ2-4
CASSFRGDIQYF
TGTGCCAGCAGCTTCAGGGGGGACATTCAGTACTTC
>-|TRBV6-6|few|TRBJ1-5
CASRTLTGPNQPQHF
TGTGCCAGCAGAACACTAACAGGACCCAATCAGCCCCAGCATTTT
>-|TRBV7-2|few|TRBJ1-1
CASSSSGGYNTEAFF
TGTGCCAGCAGCTCAAGTGGGGGGTATAACACTGAAGCTTTCTTT
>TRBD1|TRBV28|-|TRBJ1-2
CASSPTSAGGVYGYTF
TGTGCCAGCAGTCCCACAAGTGCAGGGGGCGTTTATGGCTACACCTTC
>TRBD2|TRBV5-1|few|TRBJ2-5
CASSLSSGGLGQETQYF
TGCGCCAGCAGCTTGAGTTCGGGAGGGTTGGGCCAAGAGACCCAGTACTTC
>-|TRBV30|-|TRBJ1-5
CAWTRDSNQPQHF
TGTGCCTGGACACGGGATAGCAATCAGCCCCAGCATTTT
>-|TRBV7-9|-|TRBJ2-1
CASSFLMAEQFF
TGTGCCAGCAGCTTCCTGATGGCTGAGCAGTTCTTC
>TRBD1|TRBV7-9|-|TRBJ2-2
CASSPGTGYTGELFF
TGTGCCAGCAGCCCCGGGACAGGGTATACCGGGGAGCTGTTTTTT
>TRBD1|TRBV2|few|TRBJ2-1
CASSEETGSYNEQFF
TGTGCCAGCAGTGAAGAGACAGGGTCCTACAATGAGCAGTTCTTC
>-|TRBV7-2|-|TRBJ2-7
CASSPATWEQYF
TGTGCCAGCAGCCCAGCGACGTGGGAGCAGTACTTC
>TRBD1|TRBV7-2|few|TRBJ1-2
CASSMGPGQTYGYTF
TGTGCCAGCAGCATGGGGCCGGGACAGACCTATGGCTACACCTTC
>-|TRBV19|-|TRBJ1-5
CASSVDSSNQPQHF
TGTGCCAGTAGTGTCGACAGCAGCAATCAGCCCCAGCATTTT
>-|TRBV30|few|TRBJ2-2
CAWSETWTGGGTGELFF
TGTGCCTGGAGTGAGACCTGGACAGGAGGGGGGACCGGGGAGCTGTTTTTT
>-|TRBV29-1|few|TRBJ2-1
CSVEERWRLHPNEQFF
TGCAGCGTTGAAGAGAGGTGGCGCCTCCACCCTAATGAGCAGTTCTTC
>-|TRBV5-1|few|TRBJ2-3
CASSRGSTDTQYF
TGCGCCAGCAGCAGGGGGTCGACAGATACGCAGTATTTT
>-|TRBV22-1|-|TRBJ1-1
CPGSAGGIMNTEAFF
TGTCCTGGGAGCGCAGGGGGGATTATGAACACTGAAGCTTTCTTT
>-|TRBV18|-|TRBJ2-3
CASSRGDSDTQYF
TGTGCCAGCTCACGGGGGGACTCAGATACGCAGTATTTT
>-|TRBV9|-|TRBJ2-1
CASSVDRMNEQFF
TGTGCCAGCAGCGTAGACAGGATGAATGAGCAGTTCTTC